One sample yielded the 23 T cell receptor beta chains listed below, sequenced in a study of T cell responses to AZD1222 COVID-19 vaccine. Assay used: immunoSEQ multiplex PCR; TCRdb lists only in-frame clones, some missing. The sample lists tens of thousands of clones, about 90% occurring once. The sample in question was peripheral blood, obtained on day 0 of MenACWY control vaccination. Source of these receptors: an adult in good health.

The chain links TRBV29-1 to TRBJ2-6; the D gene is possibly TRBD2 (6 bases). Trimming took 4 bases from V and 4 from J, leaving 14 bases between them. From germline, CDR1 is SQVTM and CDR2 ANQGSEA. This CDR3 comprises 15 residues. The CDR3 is CSVGPAGSGANVLTF. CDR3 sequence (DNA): TGCAGCGTTGGGCCCGCGGGATCCGGGGCCAACGTCCTGACTTTC.

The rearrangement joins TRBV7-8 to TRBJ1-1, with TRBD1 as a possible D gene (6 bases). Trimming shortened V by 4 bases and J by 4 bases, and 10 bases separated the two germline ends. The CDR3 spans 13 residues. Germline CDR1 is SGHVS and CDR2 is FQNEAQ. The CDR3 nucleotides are TGTGCCAGCAGCTCTAAAGGGGGCACTGAAGCTTTCTTT. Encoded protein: CASSSKGGTEAFF.

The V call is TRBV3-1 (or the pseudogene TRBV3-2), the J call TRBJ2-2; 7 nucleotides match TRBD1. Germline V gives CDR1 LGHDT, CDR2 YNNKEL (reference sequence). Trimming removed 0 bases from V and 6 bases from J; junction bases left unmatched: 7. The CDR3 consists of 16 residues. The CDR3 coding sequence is TGTGCCAGCAGCCAAGAGGGGACAGCTCCTGCCGGGGAGCTGTTTTTT. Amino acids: CASSQEGTAPAGELFF.

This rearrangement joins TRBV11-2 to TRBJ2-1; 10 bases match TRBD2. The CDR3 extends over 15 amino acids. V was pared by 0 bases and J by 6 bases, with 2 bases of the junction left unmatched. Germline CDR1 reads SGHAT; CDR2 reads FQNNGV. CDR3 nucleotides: TGTGCCAGCAGCTTAGATCCTAGCGGGAGCAATGAGCAGTTCTTC. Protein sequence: CASSLDPSGSNEQFF. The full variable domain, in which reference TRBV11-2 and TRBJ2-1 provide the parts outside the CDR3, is EAGVAQSPRYKIIEKRQSVAFWCNPISGHATLYWYQQILGQGPKLLIQFQNNGVVDDSQLPKDRFSAERLKGVDSTLKIQPAKLEDSAVYLCASSLDPSGSNEQFFGPGTRLTVL.

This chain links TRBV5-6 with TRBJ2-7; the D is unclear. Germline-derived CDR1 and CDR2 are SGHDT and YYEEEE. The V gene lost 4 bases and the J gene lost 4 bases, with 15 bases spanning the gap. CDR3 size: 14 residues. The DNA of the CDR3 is TGTGCCAGCAGCCTGACATACACGAGTTACGAGCAGTACTTC. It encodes CASSLTYTSYEQYF.

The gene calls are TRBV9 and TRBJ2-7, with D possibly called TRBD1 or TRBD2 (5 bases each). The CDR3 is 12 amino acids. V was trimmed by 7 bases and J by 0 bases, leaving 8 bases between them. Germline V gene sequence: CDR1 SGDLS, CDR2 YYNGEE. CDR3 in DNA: TGTGCCAGCGGGGCGGGCTCCTACGAGCAGTACTTC. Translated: CASGAGSYEQYF.

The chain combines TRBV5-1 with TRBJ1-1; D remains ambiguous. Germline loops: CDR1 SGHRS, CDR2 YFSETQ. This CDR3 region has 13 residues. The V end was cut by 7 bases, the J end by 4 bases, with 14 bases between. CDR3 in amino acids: CASYNSYGTEAFF. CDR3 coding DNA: TGCGCCAGCTACAACAGTTACGGCACTGAAGCTTTCTTT.

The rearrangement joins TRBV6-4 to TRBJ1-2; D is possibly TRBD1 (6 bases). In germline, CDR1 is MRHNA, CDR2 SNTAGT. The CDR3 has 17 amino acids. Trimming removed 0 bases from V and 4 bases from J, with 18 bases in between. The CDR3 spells CASSDSRVGGASYGYTF. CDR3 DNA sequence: TGTGCCAGCAGTGACTCGAGAGTGGGGGGCGCTAGCTATGGCTACACCTTC.

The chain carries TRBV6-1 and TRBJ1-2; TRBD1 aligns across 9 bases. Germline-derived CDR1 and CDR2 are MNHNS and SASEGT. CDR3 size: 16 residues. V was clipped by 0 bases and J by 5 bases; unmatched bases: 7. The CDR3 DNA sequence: TGTGCCAGCAGTGAAGCTTGGGACAGGGTGATTTATGGCTACACCTTC. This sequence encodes CASSEAWDRVIYGYTF.

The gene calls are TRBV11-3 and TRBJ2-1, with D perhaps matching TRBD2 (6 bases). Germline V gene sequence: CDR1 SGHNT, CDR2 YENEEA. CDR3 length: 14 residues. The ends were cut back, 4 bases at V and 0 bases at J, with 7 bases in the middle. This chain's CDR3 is CASSSTSSYNEQFF. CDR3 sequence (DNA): TGTGCCAGCAGCTCGACTAGCTCCTACAATGAGCAGTTCTTC.

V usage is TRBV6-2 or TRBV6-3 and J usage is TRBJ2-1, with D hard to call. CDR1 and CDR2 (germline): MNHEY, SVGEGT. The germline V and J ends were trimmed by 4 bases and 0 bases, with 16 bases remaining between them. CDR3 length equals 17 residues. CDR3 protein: CASSFEPTRLSYNEQFF. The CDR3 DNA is TGTGCCAGCAGTTTTGAACCCACGCGACTCTCCTACAATGAGCAGTTCTTC.

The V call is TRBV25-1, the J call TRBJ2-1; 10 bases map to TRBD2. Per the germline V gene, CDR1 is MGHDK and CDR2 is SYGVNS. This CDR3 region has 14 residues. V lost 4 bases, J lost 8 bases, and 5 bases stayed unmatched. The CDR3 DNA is TGTGCCAGCAGTGTAGCGGGAGGTATGGATGAGCAGTTCTTC. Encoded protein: CASSVAGGMDEQFF.

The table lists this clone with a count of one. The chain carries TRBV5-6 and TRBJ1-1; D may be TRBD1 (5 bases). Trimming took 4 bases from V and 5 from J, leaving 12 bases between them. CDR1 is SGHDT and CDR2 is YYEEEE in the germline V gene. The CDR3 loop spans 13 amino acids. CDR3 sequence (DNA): TGTGCCAGCAGCGGGACTCCTTCTACTGAAGCTTTCTTT. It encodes CASSGTPSTEAFF.

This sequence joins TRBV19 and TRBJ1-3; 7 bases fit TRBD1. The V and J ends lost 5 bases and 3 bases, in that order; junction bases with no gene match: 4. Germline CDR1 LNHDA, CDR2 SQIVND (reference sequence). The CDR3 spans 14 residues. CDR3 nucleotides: TGTGCCAGTAGTGCCCAGGGGGGTGGAAACACCATATATTTT. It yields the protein CASSAQGGGNTIYF.

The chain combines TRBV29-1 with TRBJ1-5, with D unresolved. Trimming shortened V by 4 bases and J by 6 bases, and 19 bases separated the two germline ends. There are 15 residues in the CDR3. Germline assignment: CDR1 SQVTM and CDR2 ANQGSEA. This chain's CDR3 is CSVADGVLGGQPQHF. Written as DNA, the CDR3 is TGCAGCGTTGCGGATGGGGTTCTGGGCGGTCAGCCCCAGCATTTT.

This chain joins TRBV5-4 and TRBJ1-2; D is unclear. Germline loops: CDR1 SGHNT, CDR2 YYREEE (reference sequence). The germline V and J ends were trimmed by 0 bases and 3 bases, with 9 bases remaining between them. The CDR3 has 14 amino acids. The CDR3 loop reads CASSLGTADYGYTF. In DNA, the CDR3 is TGTGCCAGCAGCTTGGGGACGGCGGACTATGGCTACACCTTC.

The CDR3 DNA reads TGTGCCAGCAGCCAACTAAGCACAGATACGCAGTATTTT. It yields the protein CASSQLSTDTQYF. The rearrangement uses TRBV7-3 and TRBJ2-3; D is unclear. Trimming stripped 5 bases from V and 0 bases from J, with 6 bases between. This CDR3 comprises 13 residues. CDR1 is SGHTA and CDR2 is FQGTGA in the germline V gene.

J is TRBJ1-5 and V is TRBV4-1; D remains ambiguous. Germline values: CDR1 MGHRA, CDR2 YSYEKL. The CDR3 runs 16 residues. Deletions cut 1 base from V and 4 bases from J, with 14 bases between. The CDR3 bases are TGCGCCAGCAGCCAAGGACCTCTAACCCTAAATCAGCCCCAGCATTTT. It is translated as CASSQGPLTLNQPQHF.

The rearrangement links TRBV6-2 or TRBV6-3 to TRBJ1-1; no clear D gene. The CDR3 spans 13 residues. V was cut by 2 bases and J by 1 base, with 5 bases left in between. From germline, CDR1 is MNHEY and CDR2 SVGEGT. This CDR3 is CASSYEGNTEAFF. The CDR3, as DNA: TGTGCCAGCAGTTACGAGGGGAACACTGAAGCTTTCTTT.

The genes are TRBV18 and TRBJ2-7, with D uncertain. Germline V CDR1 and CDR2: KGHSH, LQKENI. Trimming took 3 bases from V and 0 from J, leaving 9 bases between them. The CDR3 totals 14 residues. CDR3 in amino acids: CASSPYRTSYEQYF. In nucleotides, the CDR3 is TGTGCCAGCTCACCCTACCGGACCTCCTACGAGCAGTACTTC.

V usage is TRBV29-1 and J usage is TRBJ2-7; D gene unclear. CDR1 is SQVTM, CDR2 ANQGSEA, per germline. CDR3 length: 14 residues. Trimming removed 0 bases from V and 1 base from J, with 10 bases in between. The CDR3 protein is CSVEERDNSYEQYF. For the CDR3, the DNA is TGCAGCGTTGAAGAAAGGGATAATTCCTACGAGCAGTACTTC.

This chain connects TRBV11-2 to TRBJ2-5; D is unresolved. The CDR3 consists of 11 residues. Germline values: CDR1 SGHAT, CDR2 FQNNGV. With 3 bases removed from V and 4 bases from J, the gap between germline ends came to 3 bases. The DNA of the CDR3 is TGTGCCAGCAGCTTCGGAGAGACCCAGTACTTC. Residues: CASSFGETQYF.

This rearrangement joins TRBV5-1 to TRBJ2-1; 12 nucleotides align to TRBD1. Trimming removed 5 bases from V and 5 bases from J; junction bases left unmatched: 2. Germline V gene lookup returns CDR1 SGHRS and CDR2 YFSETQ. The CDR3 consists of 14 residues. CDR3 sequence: CASRGTGGNNEQFF. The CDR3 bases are TGCGCCAGCAGGGGGACAGGGGGCAACAATGAGCAGTTCTTC.